This TCR beta chain was identified during a study of beta chain features in type 1 diabetes. Study-level results: TCRB CDR3 length was moderately but significantly reduced in all four CD4+ subsets of Type 1 diabetes patients.

Sequenced material consisted of expressed TCRB transcripts (all of the isolated RNA was reverse transcribed). Here immunoSEQ multiplex PCR was the method, and the copy in TCRdb shows in-frame clones only, minus some. This sample carries 300,000 or so clones, 13% of them seen once, and the ten largest clones take roughly 0.015%. V shed 4 bases and J shed 11 bases, with 14 bases lying between them. Germline CDR1 reads SEHNR; CDR2 reads FQNEAQ (reference sequence). The CDR3 contains 13 residues. On this clone: The antigen remains undetermined.

The sequenced sample was naive CD4+ T cells from blood. This TCR was sampled from a woman aged 18-35 years with type 1 diabetes. The chain is built from TRBV7-9 and TRBJ1-4; D remains ambiguous. The DNA of the CDR3 is TGTGCCAGCAGCTCCGGACTCTCGGGGAAACTGTTTTTT. This gives the protein CASSSGLSGKLFF.